This T cell receptor beta chain is from a study of cytomegalovirus exposure and HLA in healthy donors. Study at large: Tens of millions of unique TCRs from HLA-typed donors were held in an early release of data. Study findings and constraints: In a later analysis, specific HLA alleles were associated with approximately 16,000 TCR beta sequences at a 0.05 false discovery rate. Compared with the approximately 680-donor mean, an Asian-associated ancestry cluster reportedly had fewer N-insertions, according to a later analysis.

The CDR3 totals 14 residues. Germline lookup yields CDR1 SEHNR and CDR2 FQNEAQ (reference sequence). The trim removed 5 bases at V and 4 bases at J, leaving 5 bases unmatched. The PCR ran on 60 Vbeta and 13 Jbeta primers. The repertoire was sequenced with immunoSEQ multiplex PCR; TCRdb's copy has only in-frame clones and lacks some. The table records 100,000 or so clones, over 80% of them present only once. Comments on this clone: Antigen: not known.

The sample comprised PBMCs. This sequence originates from a man aged 25-45 years in good health and CMV-seropositive. This chain uses TRBV7-9 with TRBJ1-2; 9 positions match TRBD1. Written as DNA, the CDR3 is TGTGCCAGCAGCCTACAGGGGGCCGGCTATGGCTACACCTTC. As protein: CASSLQGAGYGYTF.